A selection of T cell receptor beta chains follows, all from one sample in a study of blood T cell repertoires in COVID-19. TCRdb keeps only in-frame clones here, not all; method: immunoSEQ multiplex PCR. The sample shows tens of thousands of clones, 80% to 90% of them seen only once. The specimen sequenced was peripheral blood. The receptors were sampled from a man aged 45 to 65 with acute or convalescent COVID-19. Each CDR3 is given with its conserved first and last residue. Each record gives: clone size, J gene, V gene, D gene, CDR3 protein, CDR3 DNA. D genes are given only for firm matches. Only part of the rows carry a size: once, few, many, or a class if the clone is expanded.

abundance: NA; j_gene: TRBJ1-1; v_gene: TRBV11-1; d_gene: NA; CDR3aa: CASSLVGRTEAFF; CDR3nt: TGTGCCAGCAGCTTAGTGGGGAGGACTGAAGCTTTCTTT
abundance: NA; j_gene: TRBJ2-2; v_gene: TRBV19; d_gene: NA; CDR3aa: CASGITNTGELFF; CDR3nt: TGTGCCAGCGGGATAACGAACACCGGGGAGCTGTTTTTT
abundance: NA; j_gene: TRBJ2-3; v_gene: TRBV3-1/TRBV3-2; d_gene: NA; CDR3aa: CASSQERGPFTDTQYF; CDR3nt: TGTGCCAGCAGCCAAGAGCGGGGACCCTTCACAGATACGCAGTATTTT
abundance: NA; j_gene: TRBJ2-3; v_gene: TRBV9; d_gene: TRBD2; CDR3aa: CASSVALAGGHSHTDTQYF; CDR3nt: TGTGCCAGCAGCGTAGCACTAGCGGGGGGGCACAGCCACACAGATACGCAGTATTTT
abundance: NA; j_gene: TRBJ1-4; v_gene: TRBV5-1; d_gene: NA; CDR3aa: CASSPTSVFSQTNEKLFF; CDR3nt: TGCGCCAGCAGCCCCACCTCGGTTTTCTCGCAAACGAATGAAAAACTGTTTTTT
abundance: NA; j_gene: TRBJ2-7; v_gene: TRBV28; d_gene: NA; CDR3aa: CASTPGFAYEQYF; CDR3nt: TGTGCCAGCACCCCGGGTTTCGCCTACGAGCAGTACTTC
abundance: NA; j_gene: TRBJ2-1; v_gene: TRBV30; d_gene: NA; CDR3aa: CAWRTRNYNEQFF; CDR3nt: TGTGCCTGGAGAACGAGGAACTACAATGAGCAGTTCTTC
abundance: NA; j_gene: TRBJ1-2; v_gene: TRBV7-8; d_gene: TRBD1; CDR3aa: CASSGTGVRGYTF; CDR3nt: TGTGCCAGCAGCGGTACAGGGGTAAGGGGCTACACCTTC
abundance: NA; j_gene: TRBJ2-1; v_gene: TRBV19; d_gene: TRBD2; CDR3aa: CASSSLAGAYNEQFF; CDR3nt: TGTGCCAGTAGCTCGCTAGCGGGAGCCTACAATGAGCAGTTCTTC
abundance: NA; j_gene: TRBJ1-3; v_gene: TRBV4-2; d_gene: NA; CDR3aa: CASSPNPGSGNTIYF; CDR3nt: TGTGCCAGCAGCCCCAACCCAGGGTCTGGAAACACCATATATTTT
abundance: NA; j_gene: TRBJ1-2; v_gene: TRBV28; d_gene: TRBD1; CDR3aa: CASSLSGQDGYTF; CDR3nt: TGTGCCAGCAGTTTATCGGGACAGGATGGCTACACCTTC
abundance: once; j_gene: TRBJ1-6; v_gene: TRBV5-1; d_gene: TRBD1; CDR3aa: CASSLVGEGADSPLHF; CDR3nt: TGCGCCAGCAGCTTGGTGGGTGAGGGGGCGGATTCACCCCTCCACTTT
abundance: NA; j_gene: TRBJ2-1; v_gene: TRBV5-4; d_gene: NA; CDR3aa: CASSSNFYNEQFF; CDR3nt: TGTGCCAGCAGCTCAAACTTTTACAATGAGCAGTTCTTC
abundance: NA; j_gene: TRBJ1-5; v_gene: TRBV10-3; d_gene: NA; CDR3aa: CAITGSSNQPQHF; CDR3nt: TGTGCCATCACAGGTTCATCTAATCAGCCCCAGCATTTT
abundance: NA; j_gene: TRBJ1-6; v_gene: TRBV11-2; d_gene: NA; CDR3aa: CASSLESSPLHF; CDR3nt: TGTGCCAGCAGCTTAGAGAGTTCACCCCTCCACTTT
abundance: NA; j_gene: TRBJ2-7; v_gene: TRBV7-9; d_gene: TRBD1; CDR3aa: CASSLAGSGQGAGEQYF; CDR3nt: TGTGCCAGCAGCTTAGCAGGCAGTGGACAGGGTGCGGGGGAGCAGTACTTC
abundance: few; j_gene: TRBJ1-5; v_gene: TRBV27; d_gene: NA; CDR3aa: CASSTQGTSNQPQHF; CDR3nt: TGTGCCAGCAGTACCCAGGGGACGAGCAATCAGCCCCAGCATTTT
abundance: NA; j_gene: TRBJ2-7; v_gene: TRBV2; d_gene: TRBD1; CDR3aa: CASSEGGGQGFEQYF; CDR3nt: TGTGCCAGCAGTGAAGGGGGGGGACAGGGGTTCGAGCAGTACTTC
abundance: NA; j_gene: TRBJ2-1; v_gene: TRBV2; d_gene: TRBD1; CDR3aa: CASSKDRGSYNEQFF; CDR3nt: TGTGCCAGCAGTAAGGACAGGGGATCCTACAATGAGCAGTTCTTC
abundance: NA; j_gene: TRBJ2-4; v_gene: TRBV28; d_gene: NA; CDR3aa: CASSLKGLAKNIQYF; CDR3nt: TGTGCCAGCAGTTTAAAGGGGCTAGCCAAAAACATTCAGTACTTC
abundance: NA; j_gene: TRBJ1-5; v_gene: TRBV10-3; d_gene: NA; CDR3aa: CATKGGTNSNQPQHF; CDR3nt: TGTGCCACCAAGGGAGGGACCAACAGCAATCAGCCCCAGCATTTT
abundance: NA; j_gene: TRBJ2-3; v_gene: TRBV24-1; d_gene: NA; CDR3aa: CATSSGGTSTDTQYF; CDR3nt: TGTGCCACCTCCTCAGGGGGGACTAGCACAGATACGCAGTATTTT
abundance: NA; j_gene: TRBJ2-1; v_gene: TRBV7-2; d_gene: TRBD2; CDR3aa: CASSLTSGSNNEQFF; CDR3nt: TGTGCCAGCAGCTTAACTAGCGGGAGTAATAATGAGCAGTTCTTC
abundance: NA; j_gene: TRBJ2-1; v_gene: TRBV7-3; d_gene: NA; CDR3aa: CASSYMPYNEQFF; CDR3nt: TGTGCCAGCAGCTACATGCCCTACAATGAGCAGTTCTTC
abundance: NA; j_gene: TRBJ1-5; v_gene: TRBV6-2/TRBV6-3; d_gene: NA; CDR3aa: CASSFVNQPQHF; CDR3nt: TGTGCCAGCAGTTTCGTCAATCAGCCCCAGCATTTT
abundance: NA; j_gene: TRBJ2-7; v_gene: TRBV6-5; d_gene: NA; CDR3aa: CASSYTTETYEQYF; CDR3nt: TGTGCCAGCAGTTACACAACAGAGACCTACGAGCAGTACTTC
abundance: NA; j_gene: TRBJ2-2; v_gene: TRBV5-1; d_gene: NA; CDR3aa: CASTGGADTGELFF; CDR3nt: TGCGCCAGCACTGGGGGCGCAGACACCGGGGAGCTGTTTTTT
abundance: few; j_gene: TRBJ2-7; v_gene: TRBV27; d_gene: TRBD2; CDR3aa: CASSVAGGPREQYF; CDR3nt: TGTGCCAGCAGTGTAGCGGGGGGGCCCCGAGAGCAGTACTTC
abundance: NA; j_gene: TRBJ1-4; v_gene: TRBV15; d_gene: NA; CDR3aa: CATSSPGDNEKLFF; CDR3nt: TGTGCCACCAGCTCCCCAGGGGATAATGAAAAACTGTTTTTT
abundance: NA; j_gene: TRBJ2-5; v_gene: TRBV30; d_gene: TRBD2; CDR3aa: CAWYPSTSGGAGTQYF; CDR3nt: TGTGCCTGGTACCCCTCTACTAGCGGGGGAGCGGGGACCCAGTACTTC
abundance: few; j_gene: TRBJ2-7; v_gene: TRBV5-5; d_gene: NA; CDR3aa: CASSQDGHRYYEQYF; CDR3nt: TGTGCCAGCAGCCAAGACGGACACCGCTACTACGAGCAGTACTTC
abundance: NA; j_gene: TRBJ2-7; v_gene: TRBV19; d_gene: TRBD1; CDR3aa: CATGQAYEQYF; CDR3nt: TGTGCCACAGGACAGGCCTACGAGCAGTACTTC
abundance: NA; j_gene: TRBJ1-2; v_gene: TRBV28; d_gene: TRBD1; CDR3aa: CASRRDRASYGYTF; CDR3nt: TGTGCCAGCAGGCGGGACAGGGCTTCCTATGGCTACACCTTC
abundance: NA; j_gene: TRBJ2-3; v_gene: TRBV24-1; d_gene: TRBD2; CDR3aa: CATSASGSTDTQYF; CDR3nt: TGTGCCACCAGTGCTAGCGGGAGTACAGATACGCAGTATTTT
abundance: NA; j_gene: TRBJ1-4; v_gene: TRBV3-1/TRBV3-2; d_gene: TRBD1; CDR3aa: CASSPQGATNEKLFF; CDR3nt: TGTGCCAGCAGCCCACAGGGGGCAACTAATGAAAAACTGTTTTTT
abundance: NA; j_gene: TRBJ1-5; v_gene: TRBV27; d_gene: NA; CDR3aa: CASSLTRGHQPQHF; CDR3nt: TGTGCCAGCAGTTTAACCAGGGGACATCAGCCCCAGCATTTT
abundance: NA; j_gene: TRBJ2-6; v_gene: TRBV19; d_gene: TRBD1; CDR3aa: CASSILTGTGSGANVLTF; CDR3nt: TGTGCCAGTAGTATCCTTACCGGGACAGGCTCTGGGGCCAACGTCCTGACTTTC
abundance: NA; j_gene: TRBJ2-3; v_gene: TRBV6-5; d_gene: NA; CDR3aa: CASKDGESTDTQYF; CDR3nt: TGTGCCAGCAAGGACGGGGAAAGCACAGATACGCAGTATTTT
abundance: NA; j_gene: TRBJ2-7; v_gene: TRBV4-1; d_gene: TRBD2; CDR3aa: CASSQVAGEGEQYF; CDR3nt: TGCGCCAGCAGCCAAGTAGCGGGAGAGGGCGAGCAGTACTTC
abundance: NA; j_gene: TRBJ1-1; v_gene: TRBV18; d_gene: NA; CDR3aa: CASSPGRNTEAFF; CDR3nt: TGTGCCAGTTCACCAGGGAGGAACACTGAAGCTTTCTTT
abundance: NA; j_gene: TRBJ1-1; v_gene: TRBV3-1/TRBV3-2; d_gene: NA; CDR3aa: CASSPGTPNTEAFF; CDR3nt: TGTGCCAGCAGCCCCGGGACACCGAACACTGAAGCTTTCTTT
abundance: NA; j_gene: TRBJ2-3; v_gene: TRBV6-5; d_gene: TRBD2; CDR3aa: CASTRAGGQDTQYF; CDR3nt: TGTGCCAGCACCCGGGCGGGGGGGCAGGATACGCAGTATTTT
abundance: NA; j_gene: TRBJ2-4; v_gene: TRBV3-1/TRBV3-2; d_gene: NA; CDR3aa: CASSQGNRVAAKNIQYF; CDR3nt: TGTGCCAGCAGCCAAGGGAACAGGGTTGCGGCCAAAAACATTCAGTACTTC
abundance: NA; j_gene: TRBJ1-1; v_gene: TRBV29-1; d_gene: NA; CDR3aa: CSVDRGQSTEAFF; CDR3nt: TGCAGCGTTGATAGGGGTCAGTCCACTGAAGCTTTCTTT
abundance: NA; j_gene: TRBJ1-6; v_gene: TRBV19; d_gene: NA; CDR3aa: CASTTQGGDAPLHF; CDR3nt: TGTGCCAGTACGACACAGGGTGGGGATGCACCCCTCCACTTT
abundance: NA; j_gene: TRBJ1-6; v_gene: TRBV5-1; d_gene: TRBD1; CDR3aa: CASSLTGIENSPLHF; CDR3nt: TGCGCCAGCAGCCTGACAGGGATAGAGAATTCACCCCTCCACTTT
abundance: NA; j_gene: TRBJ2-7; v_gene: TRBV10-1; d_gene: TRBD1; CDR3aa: CASSEGTGVEQYF; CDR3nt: TGCGCCAGCAGTGAAGGGACAGGGGTCGAGCAGTACTTC